This T cell receptor (beta chain) was recovered during a study of shared clonotypes between healthy human individuals. V was pared by 2 bases and J by 7 bases, with 11 bases of the junction left unmatched. The CDR3 runs to 17 residues. Germline V gene lookup returns CDR1 MDHEN and CDR2 SYDVKM. General study findings and limits: Sampling covered nothing but blood. Tissue TCR repertoires likely differ from those found in blood.

This clone was counted once. Its target is not known. Repertoires were generated with immunoSEQ multiplex PCR, while TCRdb's copy carries only in-frame clones and drops some. Of 2 million to 2.5 million clones listed, approximately 90% are singletons. The material sequenced was naive CD4+ T cells from PBMCs. Described subset: CD45RA+ positively selected. The origin of this receptor is a man aged 18 to 29 in good health. Some clones in this sample may be carry-over from other donors' samples. The V call is TRBV28, the J call TRBJ2-2; 9 positions match TRBD2. The CDR3 bases are TGTGCCAGCAGTTTAGGAGTAGCGGGAGCCTGGGGCGGGGAGCTGTTTTTT. Protein product: CASSLGVAGAWGGELFF.